This T cell receptor (beta chain) emerged from a study of T cells in Graves' hyperthyroidism and ophthalmopathy (dated by TCRdb to between 2018 and 2021). Context from the whole study: Peripheral blood samples were taken at the time of initial diagnosis, prior to any treatment. To identify TCR V-J signatures that set the groups apart, the researchers used a discovery cohort of 100 patients, made up of approximately 43 with Graves' ophthalmopathy and approximately 57 with stable Graves' hyperthyroidism. An independent validation cohort of around 19 hyperthyroidism patients and 17 patients who later progressed to ophthalmopathy tested prospective prediction of ophthalmopathy. For training and testing, the 110 or so patients in the discovery cohort were randomly divided in a 7:3 ratio. Thyroid tissue and blood T-cell repertoires from more than 5 Graves' hyperthyroidism patients were also compared in the study. Once sampling was done, hyperthyroidism patients were given methimazole at a starting dose of 30 mg daily, whereas ophthalmopathy patients were given high-dose intravenous methylprednisolone. The paper reports TCR Vbeta CDR3 sequencing of 140 or so peripheral blood samples: under 45 ophthalmopathy, over 70 hyperthyroidism and approximately 17 progressor patients.

The cysteine opens and the phenylalanine closes a CDR3 of 14 amino acids. The sequence is cut down to CDR3 DNA, 42 bases in frame from base 1. The germline V gene (reference sequence) sets CDR1 to DFQATT and CDR2 to SNEGSKA. The V and J ends are trimmed by 0 bases and 7 bases, leaving 13 bases between them. On the study overall, not on this receptor specifically: A model built on a 13 V-J signature distinguished ophthalmopathy from stable hyperthyroidism, reaching 87.88% sensitivity and about 81% specificity in cross-validation and 80%/75% in testing. Most expanded thyroid clonotypes (frequency above 0.001) were also detected in blood, a finding suggesting that blood repertoires may reflect thyroid immune responses. In validation, progression to ophthalmopathy was predicted by the model with 55% to 71% sensitivity and about 72% specificity, a median of 6.5 months before onset. Sample size was not statistically predetermined, and investigators were not blinded to group allocation.

Moderately to severely active disease, a Clinical Activity Score of at least 3, a NOSPECS grade of at least 4, and a duration under 3 months were present in ophthalmopathy patients. Patients with uncontrolled infections, other autoimmune diseases, pregnancy or lactation were excluded. Diagnoses were based on clinical symptoms, serum thyroxine and TRAb, thyroid ultrasound and orbital computed tomography. Ficoll-Paque density gradient centrifugation was used to isolate PBMCs from approximately 11 ml of fresh peripheral blood. Total RNA was extracted using Trizol reagent, and RNA quality was assessed on an Agilent 2100 Bioanalyzer. In this sample, this clonotype turned up a few times. What antigen it recognizes has not been identified. No base qualities exist here, and no much larger clone lies one base off it. The TCR beta CDR3 regions were amplified from RNA transcripts. For the first round of RT-PCR on the TCR CDR3, the HTBI primer set was used together with the Qiagen OneStep RT-PCR kit. The libraries were constructed in a second round of multiplex PCR and then size-selected and purified. Sequencing of the libraries was done on an Illumina HiSeq2000 using paired-end 100 bp reads. Per the authors' processing: SOAPnuke was used to process the raw data, throwing out any read that contained adapters or uncalled bases, had a mean Phred below 15, or lacked an exact constant-primer or identifier match. High-quality paired reads were merged with COPE v1.2.5, and unique nucleotide sequences were defined as clonotypes. Clonotypes were aligned to IMGT TRBV, TRBD and TRBJ reference segments using MiTCR v1.1. The analysis included only V-J combinations with a frequency above 0.0001, which together covered 99% to 99.2% of the repertoires. A TCS score was defined as the ratio between F50 (clonal expansion) and ExV (chaos), using BLOSUM62-based TCRdist between CDR3 peptides within each V-J. Welch's t-statistics and random forest reduced roughly 500 V-J features to about 12, which were used in a naive Bayes classifier (R e1071). Using fastp trimming at Q25 and MiXCR clonotype assembly, TCRdb reanalyzed the public sequencing data and kept in-frame beta chains. Every CDR3 protein is listed once, alongside the most common genes and DNA of its rows. TCRdb's processing, not the authors', yielded these V and J calls. This sample gives hundreds of thousands of distinct CDR3 sequences in total; around 20% of them show up just once. The biggest ten clones account for 40% to 50% of the sample.

The sequenced material came from blood. This TCR was sampled from a man aged 35 to 55 with Graves' ophthalmopathy. The V and J segments used are TRBV20-1 and TRBJ2-1, with the D gene not clear enough to name. Read as DNA, the sequence is TGCAGTGCTAGAGATCAGAGTGGGATTAATGAGCAGTTCTTC. Protein translation: CSARDQSGINEQFF.